This is a list of T cell receptor beta chains from one sample in a study of identical twins. TCRdb re-analysed the 5' RACE reads in MiXCR, keeping a single row per CDR3 protein. Of around 1.7 million distinct CDR3 sequences in the sample, roughly 35% were seen once. The sequenced sample was cord blood. These receptors came from a newborn girl in good health. CDR3s include the opening cysteine and the closing phenylalanine or tryptophan. A D gene is named only where the DNA matches it firmly. Not every row has a clone size; where given, it reads once, few, many or a size class.

CDR3	DNA	V	J	size	D
CSARRVQGSYEQYF	TGCAGTGCTAGAAGGGTCCAGGGGTCCTACGAGCAGTACTTC	TRBV20-1	TRBJ2-7	few	.
CSARDVGLETQYF	TGCAGTGCTAGAGATGTAGGCCTAGAGACCCAGTACTTC	TRBV20-1	TRBJ2-5	.	.
CASSPGERGTDTQYF	TGTGCCAGCAGTCCCGGGGAGAGAGGCACAGATACGCAGTATTTT	TRBV12-3/TRBV12-4	TRBJ2-3	.	.
CASSAAGVPSYEQYF	TGTGCCAGCAGTGCGGCGGGAGTTCCATCCTACGAGCAGTACTTC	TRBV25-1	TRBJ2-7	few	TRBD2
CATRSRSYEQYF	TGTGCCACCCGAAGCAGGTCCTACGAGCAGTACTTC	TRBV28	TRBJ2-7	few	.
CASSFRLARKTQYF	TGTGCCAGCAGCTTCCGACTAGCGCGGAAGACCCAGTACTTC	TRBV7-2	TRBJ2-5	.	TRBD2
CATSGTRSSYNEQFF	TGTGCCACCAGTGGTACTAGGAGCTCCTACAATGAGCAGTTCTTC	TRBV24-1	TRBJ2-1	.	.
CASSLNSIPNYGYTF	TGTGCCAGCAGCCTAAACAGCATACCTAACTATGGCTACACCTTC	TRBV7-9	TRBJ1-2	few	.
CASSVAKGLAASTVYNEQFF	TGTGCCAGCAGTGTGGCTAAAGGACTAGCGGCGTCTACGGTTTACAATGAGCAGTTCTTC	TRBV2	TRBJ2-1	many	TRBD2
CSATRGDGYTF	TGCAGTGCTACTAGGGGGGATGGCTACACCTTC	TRBV20-1	TRBJ1-2	.	.
CASRRSKPGPLSGEKLFF	TGTGCCAGCAGAAGATCTAAACCGGGACCCCTGTCCGGTGAAAAACTGTTTTTT	TRBV28	TRBJ1-4	.	.
CASSLGDRAEGYTF	TGTGCCAGCAGTTTGGGGGACAGGGCGGAGGGCTACACCTTC	TRBV12-3/TRBV12-4	TRBJ1-2	.	TRBD1